The 14 T cell receptor beta chains given below trace back to one sample, sequenced in a study of T-cell memory formation after mild COVID-19 (dated by TCRdb to about 2021). Library preparation used 5' RACE. For sequencing, an Illumina NovaSeq 6000 was employed. Using fastp trimming at Q25 and MiXCR clonotype assembly, TCRdb reanalyzed the public sequencing data and kept in-frame beta chains. Under each unique CDR3 protein, matching rows form one entry showing the most common genes and DNA. The sample table records 280,000 or so distinct CDR3 sequences; roughly 8% of these occur just once. In total, the top ten clones hold approximately 23% of the sample. What was sequenced was PBMCs or a T cell subset sorted from them (not recorded which). The receptors shown here come from a man between 18 and 29 years old who had mild COVID-19 (a few samples of this study predate the infection). The sample titles of this study are shuffled in the database, so cell type and time point are left out; the donor was told from shared clones.

This chain joins TRBV11-2 and TRBJ2-3; D is unresolved. Germline values: CDR1 SGHAT, CDR2 FQNNGV. The CDR3 is 12 residues long. CDR3 DNA: TGTGCTTCCGCTCCAGCCACAGATACGCAGTATTTT. Amino acids: CASAPATDTQYF. The full variable domain, completed using reference TRBV11-2 and TRBJ2-3, is EAGVAQSPRYKIIEKRQSVAFWCNPISGHATLYWYQQILGQGPKLLIQFQNNGVVDDSQLPKDRFSAERLKGVDSTLKIQPAKLEDSAVYLCASAPATDTQYFGPGTRLTVL.

This clonotype was observed a few times. The V call is TRBV11-3, the J call TRBJ2-2; 12 nucleotides align to TRBD1. The V gene's germline CDR1 is SGHNT and CDR2 YENEEA. Germline trimming cut 4 bases from V and 6 bases from J; bases unmatched to any gene: 9. This CDR3 contains 17 residues. The CDR3: CASSSIPGTGGSGELFF. DNA for the CDR3: TGTGCCAGCAGCTCTATTCCCGGGACAGGGGGCTCCGGGGAGCTGTTTTTT.

The genes are TRBV2 and TRBJ1-5; D remains ambiguous. CDR3 size: 15 residues. The V end was cut by 4 bases, the J end by 0 bases, with 10 bases between. CDR1 SNHLY and CDR2 FYNNEI come from the germline V gene. The CDR3 coding sequence is TGTGCCAGCAGTGGAATGGCAGCTAGCAATCAGCCCCAGCATTTT. It encodes CASSGMAASNQPQHF. Supplemented by reference TRBV2 and TRBJ1-5, the full variable domain reads EPEVTQTPSHQVTQMGQEVILRCVPISNHLYFYWYRQILGQKVEFLVSFYNNEISEKSEIFDDQFSVERPDGSNFTLKIRSTKLEDSAMYFCASSGMAASNQPQHFGDGTRLSIL.

This clonotype was counted many times. V usage is TRBV5-1 and J usage is TRBJ2-3, with D possibly matching TRBD2 (5 bases). Germline CDR1 reads SGHRS; CDR2 reads YFSETQ. This CDR3 comprises 14 residues. Trimming stripped 7 bases from V and 2 bases from J, with 14 bases between. CDR3 nucleotides: TGCGCCAGCTCCCACGAGCGGCTCACAGATACGCAGTATTTT. It yields the protein CASSHERLTDTQYF.

This chain joins TRBV6-2 or TRBV6-3 and TRBJ2-2; 8 bases line up with TRBD1. J was trimmed by 7 bases and V by 5 bases; bases with no gene match: 6. The CDR3 sequence is 14 residues long. Looked up from germline, CDR1 is MNHEY and CDR2 is SVGEGT. In nucleotides, the CDR3 is TGTGCCAGCAGTAAAGGACAGGGCGTCGGGGAGCTGTTTTTT. Protein product: CASSKGQGVGELFF.

This clonotype was observed at least ten times. The chain couples TRBV6-2 or TRBV6-3 to TRBJ2-2, with 10 bases aligning to TRBD2. This CDR3 contains 15 residues. Germline trimming cut 5 bases from V and 1 base from J; bases unmatched to any gene: 1. From germline, CDR1 is MNHEY and CDR2 SVGEGT. CDR3 nucleotide sequence: TGTGCCAGCAGTCGACTAGCGGGGAACACCGGGGAGCTGTTTTTT. Translation: CASSRLAGNTGELFF.

The chain carries TRBV15 and TRBJ2-6; D is uncertain. The CDR3 sequence is 18 residues long. Germline CDR1 is LNHNV and CDR2 is YYDKDF (reference sequence). V lost 1 base, J lost 0 bases, and 13 bases lay in between. CDR3 bases: TGTGCCACCAGCAGAGGGGCCGACTCAAGCTCTGGGGCCAACGTCCTGACTTTC. Amino acids: CATSRGADSSSGANVLTF.

This clonotype has a count of ten or more. The rearrangement uses TRBV27 and TRBJ1-5; tentative D call: TRBD1 (5 bases). The V and J ends lost 3 bases and 7 bases respectively, with 10 bases between them. CDR1 MNHEY and CDR2 SMNVEV come from the germline V gene (reference sequence). The CDR3 is 13 amino acids. In DNA, the CDR3 is TGTGCCAGCAGTTTCGGGAGGGACCAGCCCCAGCATTTT. This gives the protein CASSFGRDQPQHF.

This clonotype was seen a few times. This sequence joins TRBV20-1 and TRBJ2-7; TRBD2 might be the D (6 bases). This CDR3 region has 13 residues. The germline V gene has CDR1 DFQATT and CDR2 SNEGSKA (reference sequence). Between the trimmed V and J ends, which lost 3 bases and 3 bases, there was a span of 12 bases. The CDR3 reads CSASIGGIYEQYV. CDR3 in DNA: TGCAGTGCTAGTATCGGGGGAATCTACGAGCAGTACGTC.

This clonotype turned up a few times. The chain recombines TRBV7-6 with TRBJ2-2; D ambiguous. Germline V gives CDR1 SGHVS, CDR2 FNYEAQ. V was shortened by 2 bases and J by 0 bases, with 13 bases between the two germline ends. The length of the CDR3 is 17 residues. The CDR3 loop reads CASSLFLTAANTGELFF. CDR3 bases: TGTGCCAGCAGCTTATTCCTTACAGCCGCGAACACCGGGGAGCTGTTTTTT. The variable domain in full, completed from reference TRBV7-6 and TRBJ2-2, reads GAGVSQSPRYKVTKRGQDVALRCDPISGHVSLYWYRQALGQGPEFLTYFNYEAQQDKSGLPNDRFSAERPEGSISTLTIQRTEQRDSAMYRCASSLFLTAANTGELFFGEGSRLTVL.

This clonotype was detected only a few times. This chain links TRBV10-2 with TRBJ2-7; tentatively, D is TRBD1 or TRBD2 (5 bases each). This CDR3 has 17 residues. Per the germline V gene, CDR1 is WSHSY and CDR2 is SAAADI. V dropped 3 bases and J dropped 1 base, with 19 bases sitting between them. The CDR3 bases are TGCGCCAGCAGTGAAAGGCTGGGGGTATTCGGGTCCTACGAGCAGTACTTC. Translated, it gives CASSERLGVFGSYEQYF.

This clonotype was counted many times. The V call is TRBV18, the J call TRBJ2-5; 13 bases fit TRBD2. The CDR3 has 18 amino acids. V shed 3 bases, J shed 4 bases, and the junction held 11 bases outside the gene matches. Germline V gives CDR1 KGHSH, CDR2 LQKENI. The CDR3 DNA is TGTGCCAGCTCACCGCCAGGACTAGCGGGGGACAGTCTAGAGACCCAGTACTTC. Translation: CASSPPGLAGDSLETQYF.

This rearrangement joins TRBV6-2 or TRBV6-3 to TRBJ1-1; no firm D call. The length of the CDR3 is 13 residues. Looked up from germline, CDR1 is MNHEY and CDR2 is SVGEGT. With 2 bases removed from V and 1 base from J, the gap between germline ends came to 5 bases. CDR3 loop: CASSYLPNTEAFF. The CDR3 region has the DNA TGTGCCAGCAGTTACCTTCCGAACACTGAAGCTTTCTTT.

This clonotype has only a few counts. J is TRBJ1-4 and V is TRBV12-3 or TRBV12-4; 9 positions agree with TRBD1. V shed 6 bases, J shed 6 bases, and the junction held 8 bases outside the gene matches. The length of the CDR3 is 15 residues. CDR3 DNA sequence: TGTGCCAGCAGCCCGGGACAGGGAGGATATGAAAAACTGTTTTTT. Translated: CASSPGQGGYEKLFF.